A selection of T cell receptor beta chains follows, all from one sample in a study of glioma-infiltrating T cells. TCRdb analysed the multiplex PCR reads with MiXCR anew, one entry per CDR3 protein. The sample consists of about 110,000 distinct CDR3 sequences, around 25% of them appearing once. The sample was glioma tissue, nonneoplastic brain tissue, or PBMCs (not recorded which). The receptors come from a human donor with low-grade glioma or glioblastoma, undergoing nonglioma brain surgery, or in good health (not recorded which). Both conserved end residues are part of each CDR3. A D gene is named only where the DNA matches it firmly. Clone size is shown for a subset of rows, as once, few, many or a class of expanded clone.

j_gene: TRBJ1-1
d_gene: .
v_gene: TRBV5-5
abundance: .
CDR3aa: CASSLVTREPAFF
CDR3nt: TGTGCCAGCAGCTTGGTGACACGGGAACCAGCTTTCTTT

j_gene: TRBJ1-1
d_gene: TRBD1
v_gene: TRBV5-1
abundance: .
CDR3aa: CASSLGQGACTEAFF
CDR3nt: TGCGCCAGCAGCTTGGGACAGGGGGCGTGTACTGAAGCTTTCTTT

j_gene: TRBJ1-1
d_gene: .
v_gene: TRBV20-1
abundance: many
CDR3aa: CSQRRENTEAFF
CDR3nt: TGCAGTCAGCGACGGGAGAACACTGAAGCTTTCTTT

j_gene: TRBJ1-3
d_gene: .
v_gene: TRBV28
abundance: many
CDR3aa: CASSYYGNSGNTIYF
CDR3nt: TGTGCCAGCAGCTACTACGGTAACTCTGGAAACACCATATATTTT

j_gene: TRBJ2-1
d_gene: .
v_gene: TRBV7-2
abundance: .
CDR3aa: CASGAGLYNEQFF
CDR3nt: TGTGCCAGCGGCGCAGGACTTTACAATGAGCAGTTCTTC

j_gene: TRBJ2-7
d_gene: .
v_gene: TRBV18
abundance: many
CDR3aa: CASSPRGDAYEQYF
CDR3nt: TGTGCCAGCTCACCCCGGGGAGATGCCTACGAGCAGTACTTC

j_gene: TRBJ2-1
d_gene: TRBD1
v_gene: TRBV4-3
abundance: .
CDR3aa: CASSREFLIDRADYNEQFF
CDR3nt: TGCGCCAGCAGCCGAGAGTTTTTGATCGACAGGGCCGACTACAATGAGCAGTTCTTC

j_gene: TRBJ2-1
d_gene: .
v_gene: TRBV27
abundance: many
CDR3aa: CASSFEVRIRAGQGEQFF
CDR3nt: TGTGCCAGCAGTTTCGAAGTGAGAATTCGGGCAGGGCAGGGTGAGCAGTTCTTC

j_gene: TRBJ1-2
d_gene: .
v_gene: TRBV3-1
abundance: .
CDR3aa: CASSLLSGGNYGYTF
CDR3nt: TGTGCCAGCAGCCTTCTCTCTGGCGGTAACTATGGCTACACCTTC

j_gene: TRBJ1-5
d_gene: .
v_gene: TRBV19
abundance: .
CDR3aa: CASSINEGYRRTQPQHF
CDR3nt: TGTGCCAGTAGTATTAATGAGGGTTACAGGAGGACCCAGCCCCAGCATTTT

j_gene: TRBJ2-1
d_gene: .
v_gene: TRBV27
abundance: many
CDR3aa: CASSFRNEQFF
CDR3nt: TGTGCCAGCAGTTTTAGGAATGAGCAGTTCTTC

j_gene: TRBJ1-2
d_gene: .
v_gene: TRBV6-2/TRBV6-3
abundance: .
CDR3aa: CASSYGGYRDGYTF
CDR3nt: TGTGCCAGCAGTTACGGAGGGTATAGAGATGGCTACACCTTC

j_gene: TRBJ2-7
d_gene: .
v_gene: TRBV27
abundance: many
CDR3aa: CASTPRGGLEQYF
CDR3nt: TGTGCCAGCACCCCCCGAGGGGGACTCGAGCAGTACTTC

j_gene: TRBJ2-7
d_gene: .
v_gene: TRBV6-2/TRBV6-3
abundance: .
CDR3aa: CASTRHVWYKQYF
CDR3nt: TGTGCCAGCACCCGACATGTTTGGTACAAGCAGTACTTC

j_gene: TRBJ1-2
d_gene: .
v_gene: TRBV14
abundance: few
CDR3aa: CASSHRGRFRNYGYTF
CDR3nt: TGTGCCAGCAGCCACCGCGGGCGATTTCGGAACTATGGCTACACCTTC

j_gene: TRBJ2-7
d_gene: TRBD2
v_gene: TRBV7-2
abundance: once
CDR3aa: CASSPGTSGGSYEQYF
CDR3nt: TGTGCCAGCTCGCCCGGGACGAGCGGGGGGTCCTACGAGCAGTACTTC

j_gene: TRBJ1-5
d_gene: .
v_gene: TRBV18
abundance: .
CDR3aa: CASSPEINQPQHF
CDR3nt: TGTGCCAGCTCACCCGAGATTAATCAGCCCCAGCATTTT

j_gene: TRBJ2-5
d_gene: .
v_gene: TRBV7-8
abundance: few
CDR3aa: CASSLALEETQYF
CDR3nt: TGTGCCAGCAGCTTAGCGCTAGAAGAGACCCAGTACTTC

j_gene: TRBJ2-7
d_gene: .
v_gene: TRBV4-2
abundance: .
CDR3aa: CASSQAASSYEQHF
CDR3nt: TGTGCCAGCAGCCAAGCGGCTAGCTCCTACGAGCAGCACTTC

j_gene: TRBJ2-4
d_gene: .
v_gene: TRBV20-1
abundance: .
CDR3aa: CSAMGGGRVKNIQYF
CDR3nt: TGCAGTGCTATGGGAGGAGGCCGGGTTAAAAACATTCAGTACTTC

j_gene: TRBJ1-1
d_gene: .
v_gene: TRBV4-2
abundance: many
CDR3aa: CASSQDLKGPSTEAFF
CDR3nt: TGTGCCAGCAGCCAAGATCTTAAGGGACCCTCAACTGAAGCTTTCTTT

j_gene: TRBJ2-5
d_gene: .
v_gene: TRBV6-1
abundance: many
CDR3aa: CASSHRPGGGETQYF
CDR3nt: TGTGCCAGCAGTCATCGACCAGGGGGGGGCGAGACCCAGTACTTC

j_gene: TRBJ1-2
d_gene: .
v_gene: TRBV12-5
abundance: many
CDR3aa: CASGAGGPNYGYTF
CDR3nt: TGTGCTAGTGGTGCCGGAGGCCCTAACTATGGCTACACCTTC

j_gene: TRBJ1-5
d_gene: TRBD1
v_gene: TRBV27
abundance: many
CDR3aa: CASSLKTIAIRDFGQAINQPQHF
CDR3nt: TGTGCCAGCAGTTTAAAAACTATCGCTATTAGGGATTTCGGACAGGCGATCAATCAGCCCCAGCATTTT

j_gene: TRBJ2-7
d_gene: .
v_gene: TRBV27
abundance: many
CDR3aa: CASSFPHRTYEQYF
CDR3nt: TGTGCCAGCAGTTTCCCACATCGCACCTACGAGCAGTACTTC

j_gene: TRBJ1-1
d_gene: .
v_gene: TRBV28
abundance: .
CDR3aa: CASSLRTDRDFF
CDR3nt: TGTGCCAGCAGTTTACGGACCGACAGAGATTTCTTT

j_gene: TRBJ1-4
d_gene: .
v_gene: TRBV29-1
abundance: many
CDR3aa: CSVERGPGEKLFF
CDR3nt: TGCAGCGTTGAGCGAGGGCCGGGAGAAAAACTGTTTTTT

j_gene: TRBJ1-2
d_gene: .
v_gene: TRBV6-5
abundance: .
CDR3aa: CASQVEFEGYTF
CDR3nt: TGTGCCAGCCAGGTCGAGTTCGAGGGCTACACCTTC

j_gene: TRBJ2-3
d_gene: .
v_gene: TRBV19
abundance: many
CDR3aa: CASRAADTQYF
CDR3nt: TGTGCCAGTAGGGCGGCAGATACGCAGTATTTT

j_gene: TRBJ1-5
d_gene: .
v_gene: TRBV20-1
abundance: many
CDR3aa: CSALGTSNHGNQPQHF
CDR3nt: TGCAGTGCCCTCGGGACTTCTAACCATGGCAATCAGCCCCAGCATTTT

j_gene: TRBJ2-5
d_gene: .
v_gene: TRBV19
abundance: .
CDR3aa: CASARGETQYF
CDR3nt: TGTGCCAGCGCCCGGGGCGAGACCCAGTACTTC

j_gene: TRBJ1-5
d_gene: .
v_gene: TRBV20-1
abundance: many
CDR3aa: CSALQGQPQHF
CDR3nt: TGCAGTGCTCTTCAGGGTCAGCCCCAGCATTTT

j_gene: TRBJ1-6
d_gene: TRBD1
v_gene: TRBV19
abundance: few
CDR3aa: CASSIETGNSPLHF
CDR3nt: TGTGCCAGTAGTATCGAGACAGGGAATTCACCCCTCCACTTT

j_gene: TRBJ1-1
d_gene: TRBD1
v_gene: TRBV12-3/TRBV12-4
abundance: .
CDR3aa: CASGPTGANTEAFF
CDR3nt: TGTGCCAGCGGGCCGACAGGGGCGAACACTGAAGCTTTCTTT

j_gene: TRBJ2-3
d_gene: .
v_gene: TRBV24-1
abundance: many
CDR3aa: CAIRDPTDTQYF
CDR3nt: TGTGCCATCAGGGACCCTACAGATACGCAGTATTTT

j_gene: TRBJ2-3
d_gene: TRBD2
v_gene: TRBV20-1
abundance: many
CDR3aa: CSARTSLGTDTQYF
CDR3nt: TGCAGTGCTAGGACTAGCCTAGGCACAGATACGCAGTATTTT

j_gene: TRBJ2-3
d_gene: .
v_gene: TRBV20-1
abundance: many
CDR3aa: CSAIGLSTDTQYF
CDR3nt: TGCAGTGCTATCGGTCTAAGCACAGATACGCAGTATTTT

j_gene: TRBJ1-6
d_gene: .
v_gene: TRBV5-6
abundance: .
CDR3aa: CASSSRGELPDSPLHF
CDR3nt: TGTGCCAGCAGCTCCCGAGGGGAACTCCCGGATTCACCCCTCCACTTT

j_gene: TRBJ2-7
d_gene: .
v_gene: TRBV28
abundance: many
CDR3aa: CASSLVPYEQYF
CDR3nt: TGTGCCAGCAGTTTAGTCCCCTACGAGCAGTACTTC

j_gene: TRBJ2-7
d_gene: .
v_gene: TRBV20-1
abundance: .
CDR3aa: CSAGGDSNGQYF
CDR3nt: TGCAGTGCAGGGGGTGATTCTAACGGGCAGTACTTC

j_gene: TRBJ2-5
d_gene: .
v_gene: TRBV29-1
abundance: many
CDR3aa: CSAVDDQETQYF
CDR3nt: TGCAGCGCTGTGGACGACCAAGAGACCCAGTACTTC

j_gene: TRBJ1-1
d_gene: .
v_gene: TRBV7-3
abundance: many
CDR3aa: CASSRSGWNTEAFF
CDR3nt: TGTGCCAGCAGCCGATCAGGGTGGAACACTGAAGCTTTCTTT

j_gene: TRBJ2-7
d_gene: .
v_gene: TRBV20-1
abundance: many
CDR3aa: CSARDPSSYEQYF
CDR3nt: TGCAGTGCTAGAGACCCTAGCTCCTACGAGCAGTACTTC

j_gene: TRBJ1-5
d_gene: .
v_gene: TRBV7-2
abundance: .
CDR3aa: CASSLDSRRGHQPQHF
CDR3nt: TGTGCCAGCAGCTTAGACAGCCGAAGGGGTCATCAGCCCCAGCATTTT

j_gene: TRBJ1-5
d_gene: .
v_gene: TRBV7-2
abundance: .
CDR3aa: CASSLDRGQPQHF
CDR3nt: TGTGCCAGCAGCTTAGACAGAGGCCAGCCCCAGCATTTT

j_gene: TRBJ1-1
d_gene: .
v_gene: TRBV6-1
abundance: many
CDR3aa: CASIVGAGAEAFF
CDR3nt: TGTGCCAGCATAGTAGGGGCTGGGGCTGAAGCTTTCTTT